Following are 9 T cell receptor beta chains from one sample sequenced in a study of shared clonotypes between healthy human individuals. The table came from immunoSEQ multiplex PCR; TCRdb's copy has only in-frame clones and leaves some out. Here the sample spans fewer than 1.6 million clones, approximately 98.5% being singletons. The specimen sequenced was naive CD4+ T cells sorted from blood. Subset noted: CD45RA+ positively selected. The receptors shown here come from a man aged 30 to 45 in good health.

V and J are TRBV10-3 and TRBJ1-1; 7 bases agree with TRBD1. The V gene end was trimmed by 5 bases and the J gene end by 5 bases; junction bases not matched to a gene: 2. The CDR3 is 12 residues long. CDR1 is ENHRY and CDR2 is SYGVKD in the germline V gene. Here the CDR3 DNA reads TGTGCCATCAGTCCAGGGGGAACTGAAGCTTTCTTT. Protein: CAISPGGTEAFF.

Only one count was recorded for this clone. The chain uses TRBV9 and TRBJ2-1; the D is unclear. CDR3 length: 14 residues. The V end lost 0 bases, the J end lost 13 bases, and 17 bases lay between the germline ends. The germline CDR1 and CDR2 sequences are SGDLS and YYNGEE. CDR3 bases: TGTGCCAGCAGCGTAGGTTCCGGGCCCCTGGGACAGTTCTTC. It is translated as CASSVGSGPLGQFF.

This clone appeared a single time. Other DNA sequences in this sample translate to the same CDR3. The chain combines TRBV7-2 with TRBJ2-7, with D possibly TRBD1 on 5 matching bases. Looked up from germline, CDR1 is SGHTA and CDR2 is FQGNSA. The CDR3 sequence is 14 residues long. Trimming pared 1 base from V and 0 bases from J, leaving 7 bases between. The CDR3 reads CASSLGGNSYEQYF. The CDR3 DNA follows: TGTGCCAGCAGCTTAGGGGGCAACTCCTACGAGCAGTACTTC.

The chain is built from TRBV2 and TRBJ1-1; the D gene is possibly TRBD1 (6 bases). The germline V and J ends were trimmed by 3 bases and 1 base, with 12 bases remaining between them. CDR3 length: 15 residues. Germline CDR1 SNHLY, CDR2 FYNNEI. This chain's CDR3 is CASSDRGAGNTEAFF. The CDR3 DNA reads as TGTGCCAGCAGTGATCGGGGGGCAGGGAACACTGAAGCTTTCTTT.

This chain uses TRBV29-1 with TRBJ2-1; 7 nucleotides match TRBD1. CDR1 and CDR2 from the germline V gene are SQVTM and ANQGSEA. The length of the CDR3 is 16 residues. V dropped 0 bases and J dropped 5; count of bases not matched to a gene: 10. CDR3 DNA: TGCAGCGTTGAAGATGGGGGAAGGACAGGCCACAATGAGCAGTTCTTC. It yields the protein CSVEDGGRTGHNEQFF.

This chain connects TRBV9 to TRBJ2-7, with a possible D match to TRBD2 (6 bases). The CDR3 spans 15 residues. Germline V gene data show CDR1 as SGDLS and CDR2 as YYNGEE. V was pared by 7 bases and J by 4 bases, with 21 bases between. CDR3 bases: TGTGCCAGCGGCCCCCAACCTGCGGGAACATACGAGCAGTACTTC. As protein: CASGPQPAGTYEQYF.

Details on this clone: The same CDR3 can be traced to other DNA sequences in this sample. In DNA form, the CDR3 reads TGTGCCAGCACTGCGGGCAATCAGCCCCAGCATTTT. Translated: CASTAGNQPQHF. The chain has TRBV28 and TRBJ1-5; the D is unclear. Germline V lookup: CDR1 MDHEN, CDR2 SYDVKM. The CDR3 has 12 residues. The germline V and J ends were trimmed by 7 bases and 2 bases, with 6 bases remaining between them.

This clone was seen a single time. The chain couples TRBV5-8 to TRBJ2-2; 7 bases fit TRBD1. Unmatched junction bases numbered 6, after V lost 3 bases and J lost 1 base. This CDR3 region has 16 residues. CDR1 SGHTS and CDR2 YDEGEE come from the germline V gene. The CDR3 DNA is TGTGCCAGCAGCTGGATGACAGGGCAGAACACCGGGGAGCTGTTTTTT. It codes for CASSWMTGQNTGELFF.

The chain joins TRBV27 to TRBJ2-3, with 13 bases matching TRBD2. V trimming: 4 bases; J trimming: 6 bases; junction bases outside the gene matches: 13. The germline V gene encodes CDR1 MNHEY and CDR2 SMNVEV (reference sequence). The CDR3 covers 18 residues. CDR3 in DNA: TGTGCCAGCAGTTCAGCCCGGACTAGCGGGAGTACGGCGGATACGCAGTATTTT. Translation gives CASSSARTSGSTADTQYF.